This T cell receptor beta chain emerged from a study of blood T cell repertoires in COVID-19. Study-wide context: The samples span acute and convalescent COVID-19 from the United States, Italy and Spain. The analysed material was cDNA or gDNA that came from T cells, B-cell-depleted T cells, or PBMCs.

The CDR3 length is 15 residues. V was shortened by 0 bases and J by 0 bases, with 6 bases between the two germline ends. Germline V gene sequence: CDR1 GTSNPN, CDR2 SVGIG (reference sequence). As processed by the authors: Amplification with reference gene primers provided the estimates of nucleated cell counts. This table comes from immunoSEQ multiplex PCR, and its TCRdb copy is limited to in-frame clones, with some not included. From that table come the V and J calls and clone size; the DNA was used to work out D and trimming. The sample carries approximately 300,000 clones, approximately 88% recorded once. In its sample, this clone was seen once.

The chain links TRBV30 to TRBJ2-6; D is ambiguous. The sample was peripheral blood. The TCR comes from a woman aged 45-65 years with active or convalescent COVID-19. DNA of the CDR3: TGTGCCTGGAGTGTCGGGTTCTCTGGGGCCAACGTCCTGACTTTC. Translating gives CAWSVGFSGANVLTF.